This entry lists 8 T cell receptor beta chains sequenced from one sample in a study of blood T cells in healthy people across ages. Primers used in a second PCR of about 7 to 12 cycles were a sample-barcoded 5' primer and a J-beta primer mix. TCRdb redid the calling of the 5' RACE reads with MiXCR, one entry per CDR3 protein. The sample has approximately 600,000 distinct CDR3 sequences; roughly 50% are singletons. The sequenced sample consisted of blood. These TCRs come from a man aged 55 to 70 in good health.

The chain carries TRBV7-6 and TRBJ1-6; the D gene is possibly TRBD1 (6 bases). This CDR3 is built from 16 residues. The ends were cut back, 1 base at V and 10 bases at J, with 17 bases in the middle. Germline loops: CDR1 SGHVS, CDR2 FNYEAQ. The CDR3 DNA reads TGTGCCAGCAGCTTAGGACCTACAGGGCCGGGGTCACCCCTCCACTTT. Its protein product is CASSLGPTGPGSPLHF.

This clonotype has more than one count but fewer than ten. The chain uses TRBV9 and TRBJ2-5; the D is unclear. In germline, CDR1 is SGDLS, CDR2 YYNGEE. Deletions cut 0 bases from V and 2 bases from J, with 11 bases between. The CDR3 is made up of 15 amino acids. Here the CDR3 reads CASSVGGSRQETQYF. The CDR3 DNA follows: TGTGCCAGCAGCGTAGGCGGTAGCCGGCAAGAGACCCAGTACTTC.

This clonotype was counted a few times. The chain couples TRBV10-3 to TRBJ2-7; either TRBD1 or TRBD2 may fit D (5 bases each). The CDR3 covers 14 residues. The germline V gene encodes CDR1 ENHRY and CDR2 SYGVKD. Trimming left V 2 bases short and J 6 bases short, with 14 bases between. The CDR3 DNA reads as TGTGCCATCAGTGAGCGAGGGGTGCCCTCCGAGCAGTACTTC. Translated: CAISERGVPSEQYF.

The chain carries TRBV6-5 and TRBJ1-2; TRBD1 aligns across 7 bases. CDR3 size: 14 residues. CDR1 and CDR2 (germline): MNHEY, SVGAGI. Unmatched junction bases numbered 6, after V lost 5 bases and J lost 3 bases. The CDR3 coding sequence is TGTGCCAGCAGTCGGGACAGAGCCCACTATGGCTACACCTTC. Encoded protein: CASSRDRAHYGYTF.

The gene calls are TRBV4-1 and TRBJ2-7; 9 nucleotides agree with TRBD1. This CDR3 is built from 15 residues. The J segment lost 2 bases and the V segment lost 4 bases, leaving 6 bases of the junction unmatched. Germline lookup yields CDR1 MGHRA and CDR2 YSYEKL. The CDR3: CASSREGDRAYEQYF. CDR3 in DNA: TGCGCCAGCAGCCGAGAAGGGGACAGGGCCTACGAGCAGTACTTC.

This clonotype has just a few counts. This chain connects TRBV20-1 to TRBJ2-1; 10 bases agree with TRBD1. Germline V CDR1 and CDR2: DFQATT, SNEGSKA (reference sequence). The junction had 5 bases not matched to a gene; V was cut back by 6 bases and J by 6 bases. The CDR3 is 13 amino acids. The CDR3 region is CSAGDRGGNEQFF. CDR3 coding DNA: TGCAGTGCCGGGGACAGGGGAGGCAATGAGCAGTTCTTC.

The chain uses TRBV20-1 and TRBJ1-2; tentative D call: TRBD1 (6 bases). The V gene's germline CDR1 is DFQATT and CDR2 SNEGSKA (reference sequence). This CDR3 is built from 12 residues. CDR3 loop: CHALRDIYGYTF. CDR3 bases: TGCCATGCCCTCCGGGACATCTATGGCTACACCTTC.

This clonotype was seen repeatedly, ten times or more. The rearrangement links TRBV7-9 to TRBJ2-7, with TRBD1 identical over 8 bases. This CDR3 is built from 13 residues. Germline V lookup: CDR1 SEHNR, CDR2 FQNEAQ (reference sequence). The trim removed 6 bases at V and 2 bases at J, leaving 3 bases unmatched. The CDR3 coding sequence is TGTGCCAGCAGTTTGACAGGGGCCTACGAGCAGTACTTC. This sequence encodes CASSLTGAYEQYF.